The T cell receptor beta chain described here comes from a study of prognosis after radiotherapy for stage I lung cancer. Whole-study results and caveats: Clone counts measured for unique TCRs fell after stereotactic body radiation therapy, median approximately 9,600 versus 7,200. Following stereotactic body radiation therapy, patients who went on to develop distant metastases had lower Shannon entropy.

With 0 bases clipped from V and 9 bases from J, the junction kept 8 bases outside the gene matches. The CDR3 has 15 amino acids. Germline CDR1 MGHRA, CDR2 YSYEKL. Two rounds of multiplex PCR amplified TCR beta CDR3 from genomic DNA. Primers were specific to each TRBV and TRBJ gene in first-round PCR. In the second PCR round, amplification relied on universal primers. TCRdb reprocessed the multiplex PCR reads via MiXCR and lists one record per CDR3 protein. Of about 30,000 distinct CDR3 sequences listed, 40% to 50% are singletons. There are many counts of this clonotype. What it binds is not known. This sequence was found in a donor over 45 with non-small cell lung cancer. V and J are TRBV4-1 and TRBJ1-3; 7 bases are a match to TRBD1. The sequenced sample was PBMCs, obtained before or after stereotactic body radiation therapy (not recorded which). The CDR3 DNA reads as TGCGCCAGCAGCCAAGAAGCCACAGGGGCGGCCACCATATATTTT. Protein sequence: CASSQEATGAATIYF.